This is a list of T cell receptor beta chains from one sample in a study of Ad26.COV2.S vaccination and SARS-CoV-2 variants. Clones were read by immunoSEQ multiplex PCR, and TCRdb kept only the in-frame ones, dropping some. Of about 350,000 clones in the sample, 92% were seen once. The sample consisted of peripheral blood, taken after recovery from COVID-19. The receptors shown here come from a human donor who had recovered from COVID-19. CDR3s include the opening cysteine and the closing phenylalanine or tryptophan. A D gene is named only where the DNA matches it firmly. Clone sizes are given selectively: once, few, many, or a class where the clone is expanded.

V gene: TRBV3-1/TRBV3-2
J gene: TRBJ2-7
clone size: NA
D gene: NA
CDR3 DNA: TGTGCCAGCAGCCAAGTCGCGGGGAGGTCCTCCTACGAGCAGTACTTC
CDR3 protein: CASSQVAGRSSYEQYF

V gene: TRBV7-9
J gene: TRBJ1-4
clone size: NA
D gene: TRBD1
CDR3 DNA: TGTGCCAGCAGCTTAGCCCTCGGGACAGATGAAAAACTGTTTTTT
CDR3 protein: CASSLALGTDEKLFF

V gene: TRBV2
J gene: TRBJ1-3
clone size: NA
D gene: NA
CDR3 DNA: TGTGCCAGCACTCGGCGGGGGGTCTCTGGAAACACCATATATTTT
CDR3 protein: CASTRRGVSGNTIYF

V gene: TRBV9
J gene: TRBJ1-1
clone size: NA
D gene: NA
CDR3 DNA: TGTGCCAGCAGCGTAGCAGCAGGGTGGGGTAGCACTGAAGCTTTCTTT
CDR3 protein: CASSVAAGWGSTEAFF

V gene: TRBV10-1
J gene: TRBJ1-1
clone size: NA
D gene: TRBD1
CDR3 DNA: TGCGCCAGCAGTGTGGGACAGTACACTGAAGCTTTCTTT
CDR3 protein: CASSVGQYTEAFF

V gene: TRBV5-1
J gene: TRBJ1-1
clone size: NA
D gene: NA
CDR3 DNA: TGCGCCAGCAGCCAACTTAGGGGGAACACTGAAGCTTTCTTT
CDR3 protein: CASSQLRGNTEAFF

V gene: TRBV19
J gene: TRBJ2-5
clone size: NA
D gene: TRBD2
CDR3 DNA: TGTGCCAGTAGTGCCCCGGGGGCGGGGGGGCGAGAGACCCAGTACTTC
CDR3 protein: CASSAPGAGGRETQYF

V gene: TRBV19
J gene: TRBJ1-1
clone size: NA
D gene: NA
CDR3 DNA: TGTGCCACCCGGAGGGACAACTCCATGAACACTGAAGCTTTCTTT
CDR3 protein: CATRRDNSMNTEAFF

V gene: TRBV3-1/TRBV3-2
J gene: TRBJ1-6
clone size: once
D gene: NA
CDR3 DNA: TGTGCCAGCAGCCAAGATCGGGCCAGGGAGTTCTATTCACCCCTCCACTTT
CDR3 protein: CASSQDRAREFYSPLHF

V gene: TRBV7-8
J gene: TRBJ1-5
clone size: NA
D gene: NA
CDR3 DNA: TGTGCCAGCAGCGGAGAGGGAGGTCAGCCCCAGCATTTT
CDR3 protein: CASSGEGGQPQHF